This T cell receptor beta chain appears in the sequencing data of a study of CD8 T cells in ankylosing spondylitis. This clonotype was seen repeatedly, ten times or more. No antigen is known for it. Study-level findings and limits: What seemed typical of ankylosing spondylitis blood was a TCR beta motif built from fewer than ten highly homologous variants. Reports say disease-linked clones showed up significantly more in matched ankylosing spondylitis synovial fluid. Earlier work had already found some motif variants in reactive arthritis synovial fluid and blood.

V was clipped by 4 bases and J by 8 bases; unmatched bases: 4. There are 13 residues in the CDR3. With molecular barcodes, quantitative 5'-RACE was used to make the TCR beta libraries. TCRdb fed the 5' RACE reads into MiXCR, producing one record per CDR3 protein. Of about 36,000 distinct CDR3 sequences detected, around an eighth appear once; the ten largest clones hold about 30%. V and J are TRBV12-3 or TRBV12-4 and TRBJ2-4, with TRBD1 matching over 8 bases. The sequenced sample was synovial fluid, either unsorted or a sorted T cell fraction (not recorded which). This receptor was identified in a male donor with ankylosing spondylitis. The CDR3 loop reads CASSSGGWDIQYF. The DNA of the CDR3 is TGTGCCAGCAGTTCAGGGGGCTGGGACATTCAGTACTTC.